This TCR beta chain was documented in a study of sequential checkpoint blockade in melanoma. The study, taken as a whole, reports: About 30 times likelier clinical benefit followed increased tumor T-cell fraction and clonality.

There are a few counts of this clone. No antigen is known for it. The CDR3 runs to 13 residues. With 6 bases clipped from V and 4 bases from J, the junction kept 2 bases outside the gene matches. The germline V gene encodes CDR1 MNHGY and CDR2 SAAAGT. Produced via immunoSEQ multiplex PCR; TCRdb's table is partial and in-frame only. The table shows 5,000 or so clones, with approximately 25% occurring only once. Described treatment: randomized to nivolumab then ipilimumab (arm A) or the reverse (arm B). V gene TRBV6-8 combines with J gene TRBJ1-5, with 8 bases lining up with TRBD1. The sequences come from tumor tissue (inferred from file names), collected from a patient given nivolumab and ipilimumab in sequence. The sequence came from a human donor with melanoma. The CDR3 region is CASRRQGNQPQHF. The CDR3 DNA reads as TGTGCCAGCAGAAGACAGGGGAATCAGCCCCAGCATTTT.